What follows are 24 T cell receptor beta chains derived from one specimen sequenced in a study of cytomegalovirus exposure and HLA in healthy donors. Generated by immunoSEQ multiplex PCR, the TCRdb table keeps only in-frame clones and is missing some. The table has around 180,000 clones, around four fifths seen once. Sequencing input: PBMCs. The receptors derive from a man younger than 30 in good health and CMV-seropositive.

The rearrangement links TRBV27 to TRBJ2-3, with 7 bases lining up with TRBD1. This CDR3 spans 17 amino acids. V trimming: 5 bases; J trimming: 2 bases; junction bases outside the gene matches: 13. In germline, CDR1 is MNHEY, CDR2 SMNVEV (reference sequence). Here the CDR3 DNA reads TGTGCCAGCAGTACAGGGGTCGGCGCCCCAGACACAGATACGCAGTATTTT. This sequence encodes CASSTGVGAPDTDTQYF.

The genes are TRBV6-5 and TRBJ1-1; D uncertain. The V gene lost 5 bases and the J gene lost 1 base, with 8 bases spanning the gap. The CDR3 loop spans 13 amino acids. From germline, CDR1 is MNHEY and CDR2 SVGAGI. CDR3 bases: TGTGCCAGCAGTCCTACAGAGAACACTGAAGCTTTCTTT. Its protein product is CASSPTENTEAFF.

The rearrangement links TRBV7-2 to TRBJ2-7; 14 nucleotides agree with TRBD2. The V segment lost 3 bases and the J segment 8 bases; nucleotides outside the gene matches: 12. The CDR3 loop spans 17 amino acids. The germline V gene has CDR1 SGHTA and CDR2 FQGNSA. The CDR3 DNA sequence: TGTGCCAGCAGCTTGGGGACTAGCGGGAGCGGTGTCCCTCAGCAGTACTTC. Translated, it gives CASSLGTSGSGVPQQYF.

The chain is built from TRBV5-1 and TRBJ2-2; D unresolved. CDR1 is SGHRS, CDR2 YFSETQ, per germline. V was clipped by 0 bases and J by 7 bases, with 10 bases between them. The CDR3 runs to 14 residues. CDR3 DNA: TGCGCCAGCAGCTTGGGTCTAGACGTCGGGGAGCTGTTTTTT. It specifies CASSLGLDVGELFF.

V gene TRBV6-1 combines with J gene TRBJ1-2; D gene ambiguous. The germline V and J ends were trimmed by 1 base and 4 bases, with 13 bases remaining between them. CDR3 length: 15 amino acids. The V gene's germline CDR1 is MNHNS and CDR2 SASEGT. CDR3 nucleotide sequence: TGTGCCAGCAGTGAAGAGCTTCCAGCGTCCTATGGCTACACCTTC. Protein product: CASSEELPASYGYTF.

This CDR3 reads CASSLGGTDSQAFF. The CDR3 nucleotides read TGTGCCAGCAGCTTAGGGGGGACCGACTCTCAAGCTTTCTTT. This chain uses TRBV7-3 with TRBJ1-1; D perhaps matches TRBD1 (5 bases). Germline loops: CDR1 SGHTA, CDR2 FQGTGA. This CDR3 contains 14 residues. Trimming pared 2 bases from V and 9 bases from J, leaving 16 bases between.

CDR3 bases: TGTGCCAGCAGCTTAGGAGGGGGTTCGCACACCATATATTTT. Encoded protein: CASSLGGGSHTIYF. The chain combines TRBV7-2 with TRBJ1-3; a possible D gene is TRBD1 (6 bases). V dropped 1 base and J dropped 8 bases, with 12 bases sitting between them. The CDR3 spans 14 residues. Germline V gene data show CDR1 as SGHTA and CDR2 as FQGNSA.

The chain is built from TRBV2 and TRBJ2-7; tentative D call: TRBD1 (5 bases). CDR3 length equals 16 residues. Per the germline V gene, CDR1 is SNHLY and CDR2 is FYNNEI. The germline V and J ends were trimmed by 1 base and 4 bases, with 17 bases remaining between them. Written as DNA, the CDR3 is TGTGCCAGCAGTGAAGAGGTCGCCGGTGGGGCTTACGAGCAGTACTTC. Its translation: CASSEEVAGGAYEQYF.

The CDR3 DNA follows: TGTGCCAGCAGTCCCAGCGGGAGGCTCCTCGGCAATGAGCAGTTCTTC. This gives the protein CASSPSGRLLGNEQFF. The chain is built from TRBV27 and TRBJ2-1, with TRBD2 matching 9 bases. Germline V gene lookup returns CDR1 MNHEY and CDR2 SMNVEV (reference sequence). The CDR3 totals 16 residues. V lost 5 bases, J lost 6 bases, and 11 bases stayed unmatched.

This sequence joins TRBV30 and TRBJ1-3, with a weak D call TRBD1 (5 bases). From germline, CDR1 is GTSNPN and CDR2 SVGIG (reference sequence). Trimming pared 3 bases from V and 2 bases from J, leaving 17 bases between. This CDR3 has 16 residues. CDR3 DNA sequence: TGTGCCTGGAGAATTCACCCGACAGTCGCTGGAAACACCATATATTTT. This sequence encodes CAWRIHPTVAGNTIYF.

This chain links TRBV13 with TRBJ2-7, with D unclear. Per the germline V gene, CDR1 is PRHDT and CDR2 is FYEKMQ (reference sequence). The germline V and J ends were trimmed by 5 bases and 5 bases, with 10 bases remaining between them. CDR3 length equals 12 residues. CDR3 region: CASSPPEHEQYF. The CDR3 nucleotides are TGTGCCAGCAGCCCTCCAGAACACGAGCAGTACTTC.

The chain combines TRBV28 with TRBJ2-5, with TRBD2 identical over 8 bases. There are 16 residues in the CDR3. The germline V gene has CDR1 MDHEN and CDR2 SYDVKM. The junction had 9 bases not matched to a gene; V was cut back by 5 bases and J by 1 base. In nucleotides, the CDR3 is TGTGCCAGCAGTGTGGGACCAGCGGGAGTCCAAGAGACCCAGTACTTC. It codes for CASSVGPAGVQETQYF.

V is TRBV4-1 and J is TRBJ2-7; D is unclear. The V end lost 1 base, the J end lost 3 bases, and 10 bases lay between the germline ends. The length of the CDR3 is 14 residues. In germline, CDR1 is MGHRA, CDR2 YSYEKL. This CDR3 reads CASSQGLSRYEQYF. The CDR3 bases are TGCGCCAGCAGCCAAGGTCTCTCCCGCTACGAGCAGTACTTC.

This clone has a single count. The CDR3 bases are TGTGCCAGCTCACCGAATCGACTAGCGGGAGTGGCGGATACGCAGTATTTT. As protein: CASSPNRLAGVADTQYF. The chain carries TRBV18 and TRBJ2-3; 12 bases align to TRBD2. Unmatched junction bases numbered 10, after V lost 3 bases and J lost 6 bases. The CDR3 contains 17 residues. Per germline, CDR1 KGHSH and CDR2 LQKENI.

The chain carries TRBV28 and TRBJ1-2; TRBD1 aligns across 12 bases. The V segment lost 5 bases and the J segment 7 bases; nucleotides outside the gene matches: 8. Germline V gene data show CDR1 as MDHEN and CDR2 as SYDVKM. The CDR3 loop spans 15 amino acids. CDR3: CASSSLRDRGPGYTF. CDR3 in DNA: TGTGCCAGCAGTAGCCTCCGGGACAGGGGGCCTGGCTACACCTTC.

The gene calls are TRBV5-1 and TRBJ2-1; 9 bases map to TRBD2. The CDR3 totals 15 residues. V lost 4 bases to trimming and J lost 7 bases; unmatched junction nucleotides: 9. CDR1 is SGHRS and CDR2 is YFSETQ in the germline V gene. The DNA of the CDR3 is TGCGCCAGCAGCCCAGGGACTAGCATTAGGAATGAGCAGTTCTTC. Translating gives CASSPGTSIRNEQFF.

This clone was observed once. The chain links TRBV7-2 to TRBJ2-1, with D maybe TRBD2 (5 bases). The CDR3 runs 15 residues. The germline gives CDR1 SGHTA, CDR2 FQGNSA. Trimming shortened V by 5 bases and J by 5 bases, and 16 bases separated the two germline ends. CDR3 protein: CASSPAASWNNEQFF. CDR3 sequence (DNA): TGTGCCAGCAGCCCTGCGGCTAGCTGGAACAATGAGCAGTTCTTC.

This clone has just a few counts. This sequence joins TRBV18 and TRBJ2-1, with D maybe TRBD2 (6 bases). CDR1 and CDR2 from the germline V gene are KGHSH and LQKENI. Trimming took off 6 bases at V and 6 bases at J, with 12 bases between the two ends. CDR3 length: 13 amino acids. CDR3 amino acids: CASSITGGNEQFF. In DNA form, the CDR3 reads TGTGCCAGCTCGATTACCGGGGGCAATGAGCAGTTCTTC.

The J gene is TRBJ2-6, the V gene TRBV27; D is unclear. Germline CDR1 MNHEY, CDR2 SMNVEV (reference sequence). The V and J ends lost 5 bases and 0 bases respectively, with 5 bases between them. CDR3 length: 14 amino acids. For the CDR3, the DNA is TGTGCCAGCAGTCGAGGCTCTGGGGCCAACGTCCTGACTTTC. This gives the protein CASSRGSGANVLTF. The full variable domain, with the rest looked up from reference TRBV27 and TRBJ2-6, is EAQVTQNPRYLITVTGKKLTVTCSQNMNHEYMSWYRQDPGLGLRQIYYSMNVEVTDKGDVPEGYKVSRKEKRNFPLILESPSPNQTSLYFCASSRGSGANVLTFGAGSRLTVL.

This chain connects TRBV30 to TRBJ2-5; possibly TRBD2 for D (6 bases). Germline loops: CDR1 GTSNPN, CDR2 SVGIG (reference sequence). The CDR3 contains 13 residues. V dropped 0 bases and J dropped 7 bases, with 12 bases sitting between them. The CDR3 nucleotides read TGTGCCTGGAGTGTATCGACCGGGGGGACCCAGTACTTC. It translates to CAWSVSTGGTQYF.

The rearrangement joins TRBV27 to TRBJ2-1, with 9 bases lining up with TRBD1. The junction had 14 bases not matched to a gene; V was cut back by 7 bases and J by 10 bases. There are 15 residues in the CDR3. Per germline, CDR1 MNHEY and CDR2 SMNVEV (reference sequence). Written as DNA, the CDR3 is TGTGCCAGCACCTTTTTGGGACAGGGTGTTGGGGAGCAGTTCTTC. This gives the protein CASTFLGQGVGEQFF.

V is TRBV19 and J is TRBJ1-2; unclear D gene. The germline gives CDR1 LNHDA, CDR2 SQIVND (reference sequence). This CDR3 has 14 residues. V lost 0 bases to trimming and J lost 7 bases, with 12 bases between them. CDR3 in DNA: TGTGCCAGTAGTATAGATGGCCAGCGAAGTGGCTACACCTTC. Translation: CASSIDGQRSGYTF.

This clone occurred a few times. This rearrangement joins TRBV29-1 to TRBJ2-1; a possible D gene is TRBD1 (6 bases). The CDR3 has 16 amino acids. The germline V gene has CDR1 SQVTM and CDR2 ANQGSEA. Trimming stripped 4 bases from V and 4 bases from J, with 20 bases between. The CDR3 region has the DNA TGCAGCGTTGTACCGGACAGTTACAAGAGGTACAATGAGCAGTTCTTC. Encoded protein: CSVVPDSYKRYNEQFF.

This clone occurred a few times. This chain uses TRBV5-6 with TRBJ2-1; TRBD1 matches at 10 bases. Trimming at V came to 4 bases and at J to 6 bases, leaving 4 bases not matched to a gene. The CDR3 has 14 amino acids. Looked up from germline, CDR1 is SGHDT and CDR2 is YYEEEE. The CDR3 loop reads CASSRDRGPNEQFF. Here the CDR3 DNA reads TGTGCCAGCAGCCGGGACAGGGGCCCCAATGAGCAGTTCTTC.